The 12 T cell receptor beta chains presented below share a single source sample, sequenced in a study of human T cells and chemical hapten exposure. The sample's time point: patch test 2, 6 weeks after DPC sensitization. This sample's treatment: therapeutic diphenylcyclopropenone sensitization with weekly scalp DPC. A single record per CDR3 protein comes from TCRdb applying MiXCR to the RACE reads. The sample lists more than 85,000 distinct CDR3 sequences; roughly a tenth were seen once. This specimen was whole blood, taken in connection with sensitization to the hapten diphenylcyclopropenone (DPC). The source is a woman aged 40 to 55 with alopecia areata. Some clones in this sample may be carry-over from other donors' samples.

There are a few counts of this clonotype. The chain joins TRBV5-1 to TRBJ2-1; D possibly corresponds to TRBD2 (6 bases). This CDR3 region has 15 residues. The V gene's germline CDR1 is SGHRS and CDR2 YFSETQ. Trimming removed 1 base at V and 6 bases at J, with 14 bases between. The CDR3 loop is CASSLLAGWRNEQFF. The CDR3 DNA sequence: TGCGCCAGCAGCTTGCTCGCGGGGTGGCGCAATGAGCAGTTCTTC.

This clonotype was picked up many times. The chain employs TRBV11-3 and TRBJ1-2; 10 bases map to TRBD1. The CDR3 runs to 13 residues. In germline, CDR1 is SGHNT, CDR2 YENEEA. V lost 4 bases to trimming and J lost 6 bases; unmatched junction nucleotides: 2. DNA for the CDR3: TGTGCCAGCAGCTGGGGACAGGGGAATGGCTACACCTTC. Protein product: CASSWGQGNGYTF.

The CDR3 loop reads CASSLGAGAFF. The CDR3 DNA follows: TGTGCCAGCAGTTTAGGGGCCGGTGCTTTCTTT. The gene calls are TRBV12-3 or TRBV12-4 and TRBJ1-1; the D is unclear. The V end lost 1 base, the J end lost 11 bases, and 8 bases lay between the germline ends. This CDR3 contains 11 residues.

This clonotype has just a few counts. This rearrangement joins TRBV19 to TRBJ2-7, with TRBD2 as a possible D gene (5 bases). Trimming shortened V by 5 bases and J by 4 bases, and 12 bases separated the two germline ends. In germline, CDR1 is LNHDA, CDR2 SQIVND (reference sequence). This CDR3 contains 13 residues. For the CDR3, the DNA is TGTGCCAGTAGTGTCGGGAACCATTACGAGCAGTACTTC. It yields the protein CASSVGNHYEQYF.

The sample holds many counts of this clonotype. This sequence joins TRBV7-2 and TRBJ2-1; 9 bases align to TRBD1. Germline CDR1 reads SGHTA; CDR2 reads FQGNSA. After removal of 2 bases from V and 3 bases from J, the junction contained 2 bases not matched to a gene. This CDR3 is 15 amino acids long. CDR3 loop: CASSLRDRDYNEQFF. In nucleotides, the CDR3 is TGTGCCAGCAGCTTACGGGACAGGGACTACAATGAGCAGTTCTTC.

The chain employs TRBV6-2 or TRBV6-3 and TRBJ1-2, with a possible D match to TRBD1 (5 bases). V was cut by 4 bases and J by 3 bases, with 9 bases left in between. The CDR3 has 13 amino acids. Germline V gene data show CDR1 as MNHEY and CDR2 as SVGEGT. In DNA, the CDR3 is TGTGCCAGCAGTTTAGGGGCCGACTATGGCTACACCTTC. Translated, it gives CASSLGADYGYTF.

V is TRBV9 and J is TRBJ2-3, with TRBD1 matching 8 bases. CDR3 length: 16 amino acids. Germline V gene lookup returns CDR1 SGDLS and CDR2 YYNGEE. After removal of 7 bases from V and 6 bases from J, the junction contained 16 bases not matched to a gene. CDR3 bases: TGTGCCAGCTGCGCTAGACAGGGGCGGTCGGAGGATACGCAGTATTTT. This sequence encodes CASCARQGRSEDTQYF. The full variable domain, its missing parts supplied by reference TRBV9 and TRBJ2-3, is DSGVTQTPKHLITATGQRVTLRCSPRSGDLSVYWYQQSLDQGLQFLIQYYNGEERAKGNILERFSAQQFPDLHSELNLSSLELGDSALYFCASCARQGRSEDTQYFGPGTRLTVL.

This clonotype has ten or more counts. J is TRBJ1-3 and V is TRBV9, with D perhaps TRBD1 (6 bases). Germline CDR1 reads SGDLS; CDR2 reads YYNGEE. The CDR3 extends over 18 amino acids. V was shortened by 0 bases and J by 5 bases, with 21 bases between the two germline ends. CDR3 bases: TGTGCCAGCAGCGTAGCCTCCGATTACAGGGAATATCGAAACACCATATATTTT. Its protein product is CASSVASDYREYRNTIYF.

Concerning this clonotype: A read error may explain this, as a much larger clone is one base away. The chain recombines TRBV3-2 with TRBJ2-7; the table's D gene call, TRBD1, was not cross checked with the DNA. TRBV3-2 is a pseudogene. This CDR3 is built from 13 residues. The CDR3 protein is CASSSRGPYEQYF. In DNA, the CDR3 is TGTGCCAGCAGCTCCCGGGGACCCTACGAGCAGTACTTC.

This clonotype was seen many times. The CDR3 region has the DNA TGTGCCAGCAGCTTAGAGCCCGCCCCCACCTACGAGCAGTACTTC. Its translation: CASSLEPAPTYEQYF. The V and J genes are TRBV7-8 and TRBJ2-7; D not certain. CDR1 is SGHVS, CDR2 FQNEAQ, per germline. CDR3 length equals 15 residues. Trimming left V 1 base short and J 2 bases short, with 12 bases between. Together with reference TRBV7-8 and TRBJ2-7, the CDR3 gives the full variable domain: GAGVSQSPRYKVAKRGQDVALRCDPISGHVSLFWYQQALGQGPEFLTYFQNEAQLDKSGLPSDRFFAERPEGSVSTLKIQRTQQEDSAVYLCASSLEPAPTYEQYFGPGTRLTVT.

This chain connects TRBV6-5 to TRBJ2-7; TRBD1 or TRBD2 may be the D gene (7 bases each). Trimming took off 2 bases at V and 4 bases at J, with 12 bases between the two ends. Germline V gene data show CDR1 as MNHEY and CDR2 as SVGAGI. The CDR3 extends over 14 amino acids. The CDR3 coding sequence is TGTGCCAGCAGTTACGGGAGGGGGCTTTACGAGCAGTACTTC. It yields the protein CASSYGRGLYEQYF.

This clonotype occurred many times. The rearrangement uses TRBV7-2 and TRBJ2-3; 8 bases fit TRBD1. CDR1 SGHTA and CDR2 FQGNSA come from the germline V gene. The V gene end was trimmed by 6 bases and the J gene end by 0 bases; junction bases not matched to a gene: 5. The length of the CDR3 is 15 residues. DNA of the CDR3: TGTGCCAGCAGGCCGACAGGGGCCAGCACAGATACGCAGTATTTT. Its protein product is CASRPTGASTDTQYF.